The 30 T cell receptor beta chains listed next were all sequenced from one sample in a study of read filtering for tumor transcriptome and immune sequencing. From around 440 ng of RNA, a library with molecular barcoded alpha/delta and beta/gamma adaptors was made. TCRdb called the reads again in MiXCR, with one record for every CDR3 protein. The sample contains 46,000 or so distinct CDR3 sequences, approximately 18% of which appear only once. Sequences were obtained from a population of CD138-negative cells sorted from bone marrow. The receptors were gathered from a donor at least 40 years old with multiple myeloma.

This clonotype was counted at least ten times. CDR3 in DNA: TGTGCCAGCAGTTCCCCCCTTGGCTACACCTTC. The encoded protein is CASSSPLGYTF. The chain carries TRBV6-4 and TRBJ1-2, with D hard to call. Germline V lookup: CDR1 MRHNA, CDR2 SNTAGT. Trimming shortened V by 5 bases and J by 7 bases, and 8 bases separated the two germline ends. The CDR3 length is 11 residues.

The chain is built from TRBV29-1 and TRBJ2-7, with D tentatively TRBD2 (5 bases). Trimming took 3 bases from V and 7 from J, leaving 16 bases between them. CDR3 length equals 13 residues. The germline CDR1 and CDR2 sequences are SQVTM and ANQGSEA. This CDR3 is CSVDNNSGGEQYF. CDR3 bases: TGCAGCGTTGATAACAACTCTGGCGGGGAGCAGTACTTC.

This clonotype has a count of ten or more. The CDR3 bases are TGTGCCAGCAGCGTACTAGCGGGAGCTCCACGAGAGACCCAGTACTTC. Amino acid sequence: CASSVLAGAPRETQYF. V is TRBV6-5 and J is TRBJ2-5, with 11 bases lining up with TRBD2. Germline-derived CDR1 and CDR2 are MNHEY and SVGAGI. V lost 6 bases, J lost 4 bases, and 10 bases stayed unmatched. This CDR3 has 16 residues.

This clonotype was detected only a few times. This could be a read error, since a much larger clone is one nucleotide away. V gene TRBV5-1 combines with J gene TRBJ2-3; TRBD1 aligns across 10 bases. The CDR3 is 17 residues long. Germline CDR1 is SGHRS and CDR2 is YFSETQ. The CDR3 DNA is TGCGTCAGCAGCCAAACGCCGGGACAGGGGAGCTCAGATACGCAGTATTTT. Its protein product is CVSSQTPGQGSSDTQYF.

Ten or more counts support this clonotype. The rearrangement joins TRBV10-3 to TRBJ1-1; D unresolved. The V gene lost 8 bases and the J gene lost 0 bases, with 10 bases spanning the gap. CDR1 and CDR2 from the germline V gene are ENHRY and SYGVKD. CDR3 length: 13 amino acids. The CDR3 DNA follows: TGTGCCATCGGTCCCAAAATGAACACTGAAGCTTTCTTT. Residues: CAIGPKMNTEAFF.

This clonotype came up many times. The chain has TRBV28 and TRBJ1-5; no definite D call. The CDR3 spans 14 residues. V shed 1 base and J shed 4 bases, with 8 bases lying between them. CDR1 MDHEN and CDR2 SYDVKM come from the germline V gene. CDR3 amino acids: CASSLYLGNQPQHF. The CDR3 DNA sequence: TGTGCCAGCAGTTTATACCTGGGTAATCAGCCCCAGCATTTT.

This clonotype was observed at least ten times. The chain recombines TRBV5-6 with TRBJ2-6, with TRBD1 identical over 9 bases. CDR3 length equals 17 residues. The V gene's germline CDR1 is SGHDT and CDR2 YYEEEE. After removal of 3 bases from V and 4 bases from J, the junction contained 8 bases not matched to a gene. CDR3 coding DNA: TGTGCCAGCAGCTCCGGACAGGGGAAGGCCGGGGCCAACGTCCTGACTTTC. It specifies CASSSGQGKAGANVLTF. Full variable domain (rest looked up from reference TRBV5-6 and TRBJ2-6): DAGVTQSPTHLIKTRGQQVTLRCSPKSGHDTVSWYQQALGQGPQFIFQYYEEEERQRGNFPDRFSGHQFPNYSSELNVNALLLGDSALYLCASSSGQGKAGANVLTFGAGSRLTVL.

This chain links TRBV28 with TRBJ2-7; 9 bases fit TRBD1. Losses at the gene ends were 5 bases for V and 7 bases for J; bases not matched to a gene: 9. Germline V lookup: CDR1 MDHEN, CDR2 SYDVKM. The CDR3 consists of 14 residues. DNA for the CDR3: TGTGCCAGCAGTCATAACAGGGGGCGCGGGGAGCAGTACTTC. Its protein is CASSHNRGRGEQYF.

Points on this clonotype: The junction does not match germline at one end; this may be a read error. This chain links TRBV18 with TRBJ2-2, with D uncertain. Germline CDR1 is KGHSH and CDR2 is LQKENI. This CDR3 has 14 residues. This chain's CDR3 is CASSPRTNTGELFF. Written as DNA, the CDR3 is TGTGCCAGCTCACCACGGACGAATACCGGGGAGCTGTTTTTT.

This clonotype was counted many times. This chain connects TRBV29-1 to TRBJ2-2, with TRBD2 matching 8 bases. Germline values: CDR1 SQVTM, CDR2 ANQGSEA. The CDR3 sequence is 14 residues long. Trimming removed 5 bases from V and 6 bases from J; junction bases left unmatched: 8. CDR3 in DNA: TGCAGCGTTTACAAGGGGACTAGGGCCGGGGAGCTGTTTTTT. It codes for CSVYKGTRAGELFF.

On this clonotype itself: At one boundary the junction diverges from the germline segment, which might be a read error. The chain combines TRBV19 with TRBJ1-1; D ambiguous. The CDR3 is 15 residues long. The V gene's germline CDR1 is LNHDA and CDR2 SQIVND (reference sequence). CDR3 DNA: TGTGCCAGTAGAACGGGAGACATACGGAACACTGCAGCTTTCTTT. This gives the protein CASRTGDIRNTAAFF.

This clonotype was found many times. V is TRBV7-8 and J is TRBJ2-5; the match to TRBD2 covers 7 bases. The V segment lost 4 bases and the J segment 5 bases; nucleotides outside the gene matches: 13. This CDR3 contains 16 residues. The V gene's germline CDR1 is SGHVS and CDR2 FQNEAQ. The CDR3 sequence: CASSSLNGRFGETQYF. DNA for the CDR3: TGTGCCAGCAGCTCCCTCAACGGGAGGTTCGGGGAGACCCAGTACTTC. Variable domain in full (rest from reference TRBV7-8 and TRBJ2-5): GAGVSQSPRYKVAKRGQDVALRCDPISGHVSLFWYQQALGQGPEFLTYFQNEAQLDKSGLPSDRFFAERPEGSVSTLKIQRTQQEDSAVYLCASSSLNGRFGETQYFGPGTRLLVL.

The sample holds many counts of this clonotype. The genes are TRBV2 and TRBJ2-1, with 10 bases aligning to TRBD2. The germline V gene encodes CDR1 SNHLY and CDR2 FYNNEI. Trimming removed 8 bases from V and 6 bases from J; junction bases left unmatched: 7. The CDR3 runs 14 residues. CDR3 sequence reads: CASPPSGRFNEQFF. The DNA of the CDR3 is TGTGCCAGCCCCCCTAGCGGGAGATTCAATGAGCAGTTCTTC.

This clonotype has a count of ten or more. This chain links TRBV6-6 with TRBJ2-5, with TRBD1 matching 10 bases. The CDR3 sequence is 15 residues long. CDR1 and CDR2 from the germline V gene are MNHNY and SVGAGI (reference sequence). The junction had 1 base not matched to a gene; V was cut back by 2 bases and J by 1 base. In DNA, the CDR3 is TGTGCCAGCAGTTACGGGGACAGGGGCCAAGAGACCCAGTACTTC. Residues: CASSYGDRGQETQYF.

This clonotype has ten or more counts. This sequence joins TRBV28 and TRBJ2-7; 9 positions agree with TRBD1. The junction had 10 bases not matched to a gene; V was cut back by 4 bases and J by 9 bases. Per the germline V gene, CDR1 is MDHEN and CDR2 is SYDVKM. The CDR3 is 14 amino acids. This CDR3 is CASSSRDRVWVQYF. In nucleotides, the CDR3 is TGTGCCAGCAGTTCCAGGGACAGGGTCTGGGTGCAGTACTTC.

The chain joins TRBV6-2 or TRBV6-3 to TRBJ2-3; 10 positions agree with TRBD2. V lost 5 bases, J lost 6 bases, and 11 bases stayed unmatched. CDR1 and CDR2 from the germline V gene are MNHEY and SVGEGT. This CDR3 has 16 residues. DNA for the CDR3: TGTGCCAGCAGTCTCGGACTAGCGGTTAATGGGGATACGCAGTATTTT. It yields the protein CASSLGLAVNGDTQYF.

With regard to this clonotype: This may come from a read error, since a much larger clone is one base off. This chain joins TRBV7-9 and TRBJ2-1, with 7 bases matching TRBD2. Trimming took 1 base from V and 6 from J; bases not matched to a gene: 6. The germline gives CDR1 SEHNR, CDR2 FQNEAQ (reference sequence). The CDR3 has 15 residues. The CDR3 DNA follows: TGTGCCAGCAGCTTAGTCAGCGGGGCCTGCAATGAGCAGTTCTTC. Translating it yields CASSLVSGACNEQFF.

This clonotype was found a few times. The chain has TRBV6-5 and TRBJ2-5; 7 bases align to TRBD1. The J segment lost 3 bases and the V segment lost 8 bases, leaving 6 bases of the junction unmatched. The CDR3 loop spans 13 amino acids. The germline V gene has CDR1 MNHEY and CDR2 SVGAGI. The CDR3 DNA sequence: TGTGCCAGCGGCCAGACAGGGAAAGAGACCCAGTACTTC. Translation gives CASGQTGKETQYF.

This clonotype was seen at least ten times. This may be a read error: a much more frequent sequence differs by one nucleotide. No conserved phenylalanine or tryptophan is present at the end of the CDR3, so a read error is the likely explanation. The CDR3 is CASSGGGYTEAFV. The CDR3, as DNA: TGCGCCAGCAGCGGCGGGGGTTACACTGAAGCTTTCGTT. The chain joins TRBV5-1 to TRBJ1-1; D is possibly TRBD1 (5 bases). CDR1 and CDR2 from the germline V gene are SGHRS and YFSETQ. This CDR3 has 13 amino acids. Trimming removed 4 bases at V and 3 bases at J, with 10 bases between.

The V call is TRBV14, the J call TRBJ1-1; D perhaps matches TRBD1 (5 bases). Germline V gene lookup returns CDR1 SGHDN and CDR2 FVKESK. The length of the CDR3 is 16 residues. Trimming cost V 2 bases and J 0 bases, with 13 bases left between them. The CDR3 sequence: CASSQRMTVLNTEAFF. CDR3 DNA: TGTGCCAGCAGCCAAAGGATGACAGTTTTGAACACTGAAGCTTTCTTT.

This clonotype came up many times. V and J are TRBV6-1 and TRBJ2-1, with 8 bases lining up with TRBD2. J was trimmed by 7 bases and V by 6 bases; bases with no gene match: 5. The length of the CDR3 is 13 residues. Germline CDR1 is MNHNS and CDR2 is SASEGT. CDR3 protein: CASRESGRNEQFF. The CDR3 DNA follows: TGTGCCAGCAGAGAGAGCGGGAGAAATGAGCAGTTCTTC.

This clonotype was recorded many times. The rearrangement links TRBV7-2 to TRBJ2-3, with 8 bases aligning to TRBD2. V dropped 1 base and J dropped 5; count of bases not matched to a gene: 8. Germline CDR1 is SGHTA and CDR2 is FQGNSA. CDR3 length equals 16 residues. The CDR3 region has the DNA TGTGCCAGCAGCTTAGGGGACCCAGCGGGAGTAGATACGCAGTATTTT. It codes for CASSLGDPAGVDTQYF.

This clonotype appeared once. A much larger clone sits a single nucleotide away, making a read error possible. The chain combines TRBV5-1 with TRBJ2-5, with a possible D match to TRBD2 (6 bases). The CDR3 length is 13 residues. CDR1 and CDR2 from the germline V gene are SGHRS and YFSETQ. V lost 4 bases and J 7 bases, leaving 14 bases between the germline ends. CDR3 residues: CASSPDLGGTQYF. CDR3 DNA: TGCGCCAGCAGCCCGGACCTCGGGGGGACCCAGTACTTC.

This rearrangement joins TRBV5-1 to TRBJ1-1, with D tentatively TRBD1 (6 bases). Between the trimmed V and J ends, which lost 4 bases and 7 bases, there was a span of 20 bases. CDR3 length: 15 residues. Germline CDR1 and CDR2: SGHRS and YFSETQ. CDR3 sequence reads: CASSPQVGRGHEAFF. DNA for the CDR3: TGCGCCAGCAGCCCCCAAGTGGGCAGGGGTCATGAAGCTTTCTTT.

This clonotype came up a few times. The CDR3 region has the DNA TGTGCCAGCAGTCCCGGAGCAGGGAGGAGCCACGAGCAGTACTTC. Translation gives CASSPGAGRSHEQYF. This sequence joins TRBV12-3 or TRBV12-4 and TRBJ2-7, with D perhaps matching TRBD2 (6 bases). V lost 5 bases and J 5 bases, leaving 19 bases between the germline ends. This CDR3 region has 15 residues.

This clonotype showed up many times. This rearrangement joins TRBV7-2 to TRBJ2-3; a possible D gene is TRBD2 (5 bases). V was cut by 2 bases and J by 10 bases, with 16 bases left in between. CDR1 and CDR2 (germline): SGHTA, FQGNSA. The CDR3 is 14 amino acids. CDR3 region: CASSLLGREGSQYF. The CDR3 region has the DNA TGTGCCAGCAGCTTATTGGGCCGAGAGGGATCGCAGTATTTT.

In its sample, this clonotype was seen many times. The rearrangement uses TRBV7-9 and TRBJ2-4; no definite D call. CDR1 and CDR2 (germline): SEHNR, FQNEAQ (reference sequence). The CDR3 extends over 14 amino acids. V was cut by 2 bases and J by 3 bases, with 8 bases left in between. CDR3 sequence (DNA): TGTGCCAGCAGCTTATCCAATAACAAAAACATTCAGTACTTC. The encoded protein is CASSLSNNKNIQYF.

This clonotype was recorded many times. The rearrangement joins TRBV30 to TRBJ2-1, with 9 bases matching TRBD1. V was pared by 3 bases and J by 7 bases, with 4 bases of the junction left unmatched. Germline CDR1 GTSNPN, CDR2 SVGIG (reference sequence). The CDR3 is made up of 13 amino acids. The CDR3 DNA is TGTGCCTGGAGGGGACAGGGACCAAATGAGCAGTTCTTC. Protein sequence: CAWRGQGPNEQFF.

This clonotype was seen repeatedly, ten times or more. The chain is built from TRBV27 and TRBJ2-2, with 7 bases matching TRBD2. Germline assignment: CDR1 MNHEY and CDR2 SMNVEV (reference sequence). The CDR3 is 17 residues long. The J segment lost 2 bases and the V segment lost 6 bases, leaving 12 bases of the junction unmatched. CDR3 sequence: CASSQARGGTNTGELFF. CDR3 nucleotides: TGTGCCAGCAGCCAAGCCCGGGGAGGGACCAACACCGGGGAGCTGTTTTTT.

This clonotype came up many times. The chain joins TRBV2 to TRBJ2-1, with 8 bases identical to TRBD1. The V segment lost 7 bases and the J segment 6 bases; nucleotides outside the gene matches: 5. This CDR3 spans 13 amino acids. The V gene's germline CDR1 is SNHLY and CDR2 FYNNEI. CDR3 coding DNA: TGTGCCAGCATTGAGGACAGGGCCAATGAGCAGTTCTTC. As protein: CASIEDRANEQFF.